This T cell receptor (beta chain) was recovered during a study of identifying expanded T cells in peripheral blood. Some clones are missing from TCRdb's copy, which holds only in-frame ones; the method was immunoSEQ multiplex PCR. The table has tens of thousands of clones, approximately 86% seen once. In germline, CDR1 is SGHNT, CDR2 YYREEE (reference sequence). This CDR3 contains 15 residues. The V gene lost 4 bases and the J gene lost 8 bases, with 18 bases spanning the gap. The receptor comes from a person aged 18-70 years in good health. The sample taken for sequencing was blood. The gene calls are TRBV5-4 and TRBJ1-4; D is perhaps TRBD1 (5 bases). DNA for the CDR3: TGTGCCAGCAGCCCGGGACCGATGGAGGGGGAAAAACTGTTTTTT. It yields the protein CASSPGPMEGEKLFF.